The 8 T cell receptor beta chains listed next were all sequenced from one sample in a study of cytomegalovirus exposure and HLA in healthy donors. Researchers ran the PCR with 60 Vbeta and 13 Jbeta primers. Profiled with immunoSEQ multiplex PCR; TCRdb holds only in-frame clones, not every one. This table holds 130,000 to 150,000 clones, around 80% found once. The sample taken for sequencing was PBMCs. The receptors were gathered from a young man in good health and CMV-seronegative.

As to this clone: At one end the junction does not follow the germline gene, possibly because of a read error. The rearrangement joins TRBV15 to TRBJ1-5; D possibly corresponds to TRBD1 (6 bases). Looked up from germline, CDR1 is LNHNV and CDR2 is YYDKDF (reference sequence). The CDR3 is made up of 13 amino acids. The CDR3: CATSRDSNQPQNF. As DNA, the CDR3 is TGTGCCACCAGCAGGGACAGCAATCAGCCCCAGAATTTT.

The V and J genes are TRBV5-4 and TRBJ2-5; 9 nucleotides line up with TRBD1. Germline lookup yields CDR1 SGHNT and CDR2 YYREEE (reference sequence). V trimming: 4 bases; J trimming: 5 bases; junction bases outside the gene matches: 9. CDR3 size: 15 residues. The DNA for the CDR3 is TGTGCCAGCAGCCTGGACAGGGGTGTTCTGGAGACCCAGTACTTC. Translated: CASSLDRGVLETQYF.

The rearrangement links TRBV5-1 to TRBJ1-1; 7 bases match TRBD1. The CDR3 consists of 14 residues. V shed 3 bases and J 5 bases; nucleotides not matched to a gene: 7. Germline values: CDR1 SGHRS, CDR2 YFSETQ. The CDR3 DNA reads TGCGCCAGCAGCTCCCAGGGGGAGTTGACTGAAGCTTTCTTT. Its protein is CASSSQGELTEAFF.

CDR3 amino acids: CASSAGQGGYTF. DNA of the CDR3: TGCGCCAGCAGTGCTGGACAGGGAGGCTACACCTTC. The chain recombines TRBV10-2 with TRBJ1-2; 8 bases match TRBD1. CDR3 length: 12 residues. J was trimmed by 8 bases and V by 4 bases; bases with no gene match: 3. CDR1 is WSHSY and CDR2 is SAAADI in the germline V gene.

The chain carries TRBV6-5 and TRBJ1-5, with D maybe TRBD1 (5 bases). This CDR3 region has 13 residues. The ends were cut back, 2 bases at V and 4 bases at J, with 6 bases in the middle. Germline V gene data show CDR1 as MNHEY and CDR2 as SVGAGI. This chain's CDR3 is CASSYAGNQPQHF. The CDR3, as DNA: TGTGCCAGCAGTTACGCAGGGAATCAGCCCCAGCATTTT.

The rearrangement links TRBV4-1 to TRBJ1-5; 10 bases are shared with TRBD1. The V segment lost 1 base and the J segment 7 bases; nucleotides outside the gene matches: 7. Germline V gene sequence: CDR1 MGHRA, CDR2 YSYEKL. This CDR3 has 16 residues. For the CDR3, the DNA is TGCGCCAGCAGCCAAGGACAGGGGGCATATCGGCAGCCCCAGCATTTT. As protein: CASSQGQGAYRQPQHF.

This clone was found a few times. This chain links TRBV6-1 with TRBJ1-6; D remains unclear. The ends were cut back, 3 bases at V and 7 bases at J, with 7 bases in the middle. The germline CDR1 and CDR2 sequences are MNHNS and SASEGT. The length of the CDR3 is 13 residues. Here the CDR3 reads CASSDGKNSPLHF. CDR3 bases: TGTGCCAGCAGTGACGGGAAAAATTCACCCCTCCACTTT.

CDR3 nucleotides: TGCGCCAGCAGTGGAGGGGGCGTGGGGGCCACTGAAGCTTTCTTT. Its translation is CASSGGGVGATEAFF. The chain joins TRBV10-1 to TRBJ1-1; 7 nucleotides line up with TRBD1. J lost 4 bases, V lost 4 bases, and 9 bases had no gene match. The CDR3 length is 15 residues. CDR1 is WNHNN, CDR2 SYGVQD, per germline (reference sequence).